This T cell receptor beta chain is drawn from a study of early stage breast cancer tumors. Turning to the study itself: Most of the 16 invasive tumors were ER+, PR+ and HER2-. Invasive lobular carcinomas made up four of 12 ER+/PR+/HER2- tumors. The study, taken as a whole, reports: Functional markers like CD4, CD8 and FOXP3 were missed in bulk sequencing. Enriched TCRB sequences shared across patients were mostly commonly generated sequences.

In regard to this clone: The antigen is undetermined.

Produced via immunoSEQ multiplex PCR; TCRdb's table is partial and in-frame only. Found here are about 28,000 clones, roughly 50% of them singletons; the top ten hold more than 7%. CDR1 and CDR2 from the germline V gene are LNHDA and SQIVND (reference sequence). V lost 4 bases to trimming and J lost 2 bases; unmatched junction nucleotides: 7. The CDR3 is made up of 16 amino acids. Sequenced: breast tumor tissue. The V gene is TRBV19, the J gene TRBJ1-1; 10 bases align to TRBD1. The clonotype comes from a person aged 45-60 years with breast cancer. The CDR3 region has the DNA TGTGCCAGTAGTACCCGACAGGGGGCGCGTAACACTGAAGCTTTCTTT. This gives the protein CASSTRQGARNTEAFF.